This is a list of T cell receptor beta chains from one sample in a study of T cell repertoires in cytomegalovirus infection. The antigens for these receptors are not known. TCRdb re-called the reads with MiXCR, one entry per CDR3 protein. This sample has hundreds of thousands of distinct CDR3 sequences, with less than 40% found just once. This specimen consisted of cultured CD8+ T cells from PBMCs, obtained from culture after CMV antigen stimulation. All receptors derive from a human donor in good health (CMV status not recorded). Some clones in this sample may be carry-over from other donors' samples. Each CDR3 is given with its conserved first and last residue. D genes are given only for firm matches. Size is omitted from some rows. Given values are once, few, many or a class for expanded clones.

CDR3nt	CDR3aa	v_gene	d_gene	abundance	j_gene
TGTGCCAGCAGTCCCCCCTCCCCCCAGGGTGGCTACACCTTC	CASSPPSPQGGYTF	TRBV28	.	few	TRBJ1-2
TGTGCCAGCGGGGGGTTCTCCTACAATGAGCAGTTCTTC	CASGGFSYNEQFF	TRBV28	.	.	TRBJ2-1
TGTGCCAGCAGCTCACAGGGGGCGCTTTGGGTCGATCGGGCTGACTACGAGCAGTACTTC	CASSSQGALWVDRADYEQYF	TRBV7-2	TRBD1	many	TRBJ2-7
TGTGCCAGCAGCTCTCGAGGGGTGACAACCACAGATACGCAGTATTTT	CASSSRGVTTTDTQYF	TRBV9	.	few	TRBJ2-3
TGTGCCAGCAGCTTAGAACCAGATAACACAGATACGCAGTATTTT	CASSLEPDNTDTQYF	TRBV7-2	.	many	TRBJ2-3
TGTGCCAGCAGCTTAGAGTTCGCAGGGCCTAACACTGAAGCTTTCTTT	CASSLEFAGPNTEAFF	TRBV7-9	.	.	TRBJ1-1
TGTGTCAGCAGCGGACAGAAGCCGCATGAGCAGTACTTC	CVSSGQKPHEQYF	TRBV7-6	.	.	TRBJ2-7
TGTGCCAGCAGTTACGGGAGGGGGTTTCGGTTCGGCTACACCTTC	CASSYGRGFRFGYTF	TRBV6-1	.	few	TRBJ1-2
TGCGCCAGCAGCTACCCCAGGGACGAAAAAGAGACCCAGTACTTC	CASSYPRDEKETQYF	TRBV5-1	.	.	TRBJ2-5
TGTGCCAGCAGAGGAATTCCTAGGGTAGATACGCAGTATTTT	CASRGIPRVDTQYF	TRBV7-6	.	once	TRBJ2-3
TGTGCCAGCAGCCAAGTCCTAGCGGGGGCCTACACCGGGGAGCTGTTTTTT	CASSQVLAGAYTGELFF	TRBV14	TRBD2	.	TRBJ2-2
TGTGCTAGTGGTTTTAGGGGACGGGGCTACACCTTC	CASGFRGRGYTF	TRBV12-5	.	few	TRBJ1-2
TGTGCCAGCAGCTTGCAGATCGGGACAGATTACTTTAACTATGGCTACACCTTC	CASSLQIGTDYFNYGYTF	TRBV5-5	TRBD1	few	TRBJ1-2
TGTGCCAGCAGCTTGCTGGGGACAAGAACAGATACGCAGTATTTT	CASSLLGTRTDTQYF	TRBV7-6	.	.	TRBJ2-3
TGCGCCAGCAGCCACGGGACTAACCAAGAGACCCAGTACTTC	CASSHGTNQETQYF	TRBV4-1	TRBD2	.	TRBJ2-5
TGTGCCAGCAGCTTGGGGCTAGGAGGGACTGAAGCTTTCTTT	CASSLGLGGTEAFF	TRBV7-2	.	many	TRBJ1-1
TGTGCCAGCAGTTACCCCGGGACCACTCGGTGGGATCAGCCCCAGCATTTT	CASSYPGTTRWDQPQHF	TRBV6-2/TRBV6-3	.	.	TRBJ1-5
TGCGCCAGCAGCCAGACACTGAACACCGGGGAGCTGTTTTTT	CASSQTLNTGELFF	TRBV4-1	.	few	TRBJ2-2
TGTGCCAACAGCTTAGGGGTTCCCGGCTCACCCCTCCACTTT	CANSLGVPGSPLHF	TRBV7-8	.	.	TRBJ1-6
TGTGCCAGCAGTTTAAACGCCGGACAGGGGGCGATGTCAGATACGCAGTATTTT	CASSLNAGQGAMSDTQYF	TRBV6-5	TRBD1	.	TRBJ2-3
TGCAGCGTTGAAGAGGCTGGACTAGCGGGAGAGACCCAGTACTTC	CSVEEAGLAGETQYF	TRBV29-1	TRBD2	.	TRBJ2-5
TGTGCCAGCAGCGTAGGGGGTGGCATCAATGAAAAACTGTTTTTT	CASSVGGGINEKLFF	TRBV9	.	.	TRBJ1-4
TGCGCCAGCAGCGACCCGTCAGGGGGAAGGAACACCGGGGAGCTGTTTTTT	CASSDPSGGRNTGELFF	TRBV4-1	TRBD1	few	TRBJ2-2
TGTGCCAGCAGTCACACTAGCGGGGGCCTTGAGACCCAGTACTTC	CASSHTSGGLETQYF	TRBV27	TRBD2	many	TRBJ2-5
TGTGCCAGCAGCCCGGACCGACGTAGCAATCAGCCCCAGCATTTT	CASSPDRRSNQPQHF	TRBV5-5	.	few	TRBJ1-5
TGTGCCAGCAGTGAAGCGGGGGGTATGGAGCAGTTCTTC	CASSEAGGMEQFF	TRBV2	.	.	TRBJ2-1
TGTGCCAGCAGCTTAGGGATAACTGGAAACACCATATATTTT	CASSLGITGNTIYF	TRBV7-6	.	few	TRBJ1-3
TGCAGCGTCCACGGCGGCAACTCCTACGAGCAGTACTTC	CSVHGGNSYEQYF	TRBV29-1	.	.	TRBJ2-7
TGTGCCAGCAGTGGAGGGACTAGCGGGGGCATCCGTTTT	CASSGGTSGGIRF	TRBV27	TRBD2	few	TRBJ2-3
TGTGCCAGTAGTATTTTTCGAGGGTCCGTCACTGAAGCTTTCTTT	CASSIFRGSVTEAFF	TRBV19	.	.	TRBJ1-1
TGTGCCAGACGACAGGGGGACCCCTCCTACGAGCAGTACTTC	CARRQGDPSYEQYF	TRBV2	TRBD1	.	TRBJ2-7
TGTGCCAGCAGCTCCGCCAGTAGTCAGCCCCAGCATTTT	CASSSASSQPQHF	TRBV7-2	.	many	TRBJ1-5